This entry describes one T cell receptor (beta chain). Its target antigen remains unknown. Base qualities are not recorded, but no much larger clone differs from it by a single base. For repertoire sequencing, the TCR beta CDR3 regions were amplified from RNA transcripts. The first round was an RT-PCR using HTBI primers with the Qiagen OneStep RT-PCR kit, and this first round was followed by a second-round multiplex PCR, then size selection and purification. The libraries underwent paired-end sequencing with 100 bp reads on an Illumina HiSeq2000. The authors' pipeline ran thus. SOAPnuke was used to process the reads, throwing out any read that had adapters, had uncalled bases, had a mean Phred below 15, or lacked an exact constant-primer or identifier match. COPE v1.2.5 was used to merge high-quality paired reads. Each unique nucleotide sequence was defined as a clonotype, and clonotypes were aligned to IMGT TRB V, D and J references with MiTCR v1.1. Analysis was restricted to V-J combinations with a frequency above 0.0001, which covered approximately 99% of repertoires. For each V-J combination, a TCR clonal expansion and chaos score was defined as the ratio of F50 clonal expansion to chaos observed in the TCRdist matrix. Welch's t-statistics and random forest were used to reduce features to over ten V-J combinations, which were fed into a naive Bayes classifier. The Morisita-Horn index was used to measure how similar the thyroid and blood repertoires were. TCRdb reran the public reads through fastp at Q25 and MiXCR, keeping productive beta chains. Rows with a matching CDR3 protein are joined into one entry that keeps the most common DNA and genes. TCRdb, rather than the study authors, made the V and J calls. This sample holds about 400,000 distinct CDR3 sequences; approximately 20% were observed only once. About 1.6% of the sample is held by the ten biggest clonotypes.

The data originate from a study of Graves' ophthalmopathy and Graves' hyperthyroidism (dated by TCRdb to about 2018). In terms of the full investigation: Peripheral blood was collected at initial diagnosis, prior to any treatment. The independent validation cohort included under 20 hyperthyroidism patients plus 17 patients who later progressed from hyperthyroidism to ophthalmopathy. In total, 120 to 150 blood samples were TCR-sequenced: approximately 40 ophthalmopathy, roughly 77 hyperthyroidism and approximately 17 hyperthyroidism-to-ophthalmopathy patients. Following sample collection, hyperthyroidism patients were given methimazole at a starting dose of 30 mg daily, and ophthalmopathy patients were given high-dose intravenous methylprednisolone. TCR beta repertoire signatures were used to distinguish Graves' ophthalmopathy from Graves' hyperthyroidism and to predict progression to ophthalmopathy. To explore V-J signatures that separate ophthalmopathy from hyperthyroidism, a discovery set of more than 95 patients was enrolled, consisting of under 50 with ophthalmopathy and roughly 60 with stable hyperthyroidism. In over five hyperthyroidism patients, the T-cell repertoires found in thyroid tissue were compared with those found in blood. For training and testing, the roughly 93 patients in the discovery cohort were randomly divided in a 7:3 ratio.

The investigation overall reported the following: Sample size was not statistically predetermined, and group allocation was not concealed from the investigators. Most expanded thyroid clonotypes with frequency above 0.001 were also detected in blood, suggesting blood repertoires may reflect the thyroid immune response. In validation, the model predicted ophthalmopathy progression with about 70% sensitivity and roughly 72% specificity; 12 predicted patients were CT-confirmed with GO in a median of 6.5 months. In cross-validation, the 13-signature model distinguished ophthalmopathy from stable hyperthyroidism with almost 90% sensitivity and around 82% specificity, and in the test set the corresponding values were about 80% and 75%.

Ophthalmopathy patients had moderately to severely active disease, Clinical Activity Score of at least 3, NOSPECS grade of at least 4, and disease duration under 3 months. Patients were excluded if they had other autoimmune diseases, uncontrolled infections, pregnancy or lactation. Clinical symptoms, serum thyroxine, TRAb, thyroid ultrasound and orbital computed tomography formed the basis of the diagnosis. Ficoll-Paque density gradient centrifugation was used to isolate PBMCs from about 9.4 ml of fresh peripheral blood. Trizol reagent was used to extract the total RNA, and its quality was then checked on an Agilent 2100 Bioanalyzer. This receptor was taken from a woman younger than 35 with Graves' ophthalmopathy. Donor details come from another sample of the same person, matched by shared clones. The sequenced sample consisted of peripheral blood.

The nucleotide sequence is given as TGTGCCAGCACTCGGGACACTTATAATTCACCCCTCCACTTT. Its coded protein is CASTRDTYNSPLHF. Recombination joined TRBV6-1 with TRBJ1-6, with a weak D call of TRBD1 (6 bases match). The germline V gene encodes CDR1 MNHNS and CDR2 SASEGT. The V end loses 7 bases and the J end loses 4 bases, and a stretch of 11 bases separates them. The CDR3, from cysteine to phenylalanine, totals 14 residues. The kept DNA is CDR3 alone, 42 bases in frame from the first base.